Reported below is one T cell receptor beta chain. Its target is unknown. Division of CD4+ cells produced a CD45RA+ naive subset and a CD45RA-negative memory subset. The data derive from a study of shared clonotypes between healthy human individuals. Whole-study findings and limits: Researchers sampled blood only, noting tissue repertoires likely differ.

The ends were cut back, 7 bases at V and 6 bases at J, with 10 bases in the middle. This CDR3 is 12 amino acids long. CDR1 is MDHEN, CDR2 SYDVKM, per germline. Some clones are missing from TCRdb's copy, which holds only in-frame ones; the method was immunoSEQ multiplex PCR. This table holds over a million clones, about 76% found once. Sequenced input: memory CD4+ T cells sorted from blood. Subset meaning: CD45RA-negative fraction. The chain links TRBV28 to TRBJ1-5; no definite D call. The sequence was collected from a young man in good health. This chain's CDR3 is CASTTIFQPQHF. The CDR3 region has the DNA TGTGCCAGCACCACTATTTTTCAGCCCCAGCATTTT.